What follows are 19 T cell receptor beta chains derived from one specimen sequenced in a study of blood T cell repertoires in COVID-19 (TCRdb year 2020). Library method: the immunoSEQ multiplex PCR assay. TCRdb retrieved this table from immuneACCESS and kept in-frame rearrangements only. Not all clones are present; in checked studies, unresolved V genes account for under half, and no reason is known for the remainder. This sample lists some 140,000 clones; around 81% were detected once. Over 7.5% of the sample rests with the top ten. The sequencing sample was made of peripheral blood. The receptors shown here come from a woman aged 55-70 years with active or convalescent COVID-19.

The rearrangement joins TRBV9 to TRBJ2-1; D perhaps matches TRBD1 (5 bases). Germline-derived CDR1 and CDR2 are SGDLS and YYNGEE. CDR3 length: 15 amino acids. V dropped 0 bases and J dropped 8 bases, with 15 bases sitting between them. The CDR3 spells CASSVARARNYEQFF. The CDR3 DNA sequence: TGTGCCAGCAGCGTAGCCAGGGCCCGTAATTATGAGCAGTTCTTC. Drawing the rest from reference TRBV9 and TRBJ2-1, the complete variable domain is DSGVTQTPKHLITATGQRVTLRCSPRSGDLSVYWYQQSLDQGLQFLIQYYNGEERAKGNILERFSAQQFPDLHSELNLSSLELGDSALYFCASSVARARNYEQFFGPGTRLTVL.

The table lists this clone with many counts. The V call is TRBV28, the J call TRBJ2-1; D unclear. This CDR3 is built from 11 residues. Between the trimmed V and J ends, which lost 5 bases and 7 bases, there was a span of 6 bases. The V gene's germline CDR1 is MDHEN and CDR2 SYDVKM. The CDR3 nucleotides are TGTGCCAGCAGTCGCAGGAATGAGCAGTTCTTC. The encoded protein is CASSRRNEQFF.

The sample holds one count of this clone. The rearrangement joins TRBV28 to TRBJ2-2; D perhaps matches TRBD2 (5 bases). Trimming shortened V by 6 bases and J by 5 bases, and 19 bases separated the two germline ends. The CDR3 loop spans 16 amino acids. Germline values: CDR1 MDHEN, CDR2 SYDVKM. The CDR3 reads CASRPPEGSETGELFF. The DNA for the CDR3 is TGTGCCAGCAGGCCCCCTGAGGGATCGGAGACCGGGGAGCTGTTTTTT.

The CDR3 DNA is TGTGGTTGGAATACAGGGAGGGATTCACCCCTCCACTTT. This sequence encodes CGWNTGRDSPLHF. The V call is TRBV30, the J call TRBJ1-6; D is perhaps TRBD1 (6 bases). The CDR3 runs to 13 residues. From germline, CDR1 is GTSNPN and CDR2 SVGIG (reference sequence).

This clone showed up just once. The chain carries TRBV6-6 and TRBJ1-1; D is uncertain. V dropped 5 bases and J dropped 3 bases, with 7 bases sitting between them. This CDR3 region has 12 residues. Germline CDR1 reads MNHNY; CDR2 reads SVGAGI (reference sequence). The DNA for the CDR3 is TGTGCCAGCAGTCGTCCTGACACTGAAGCTTTCTTT. It is translated as CASSRPDTEAFF.

The table lists this clone with a count of one. This chain links TRBV28 with TRBJ1-2; TRBD1 matches 10 bases. This CDR3 is built from 13 residues. Germline lookup yields CDR1 MDHEN and CDR2 SYDVKM. With V trimmed by 9 bases and J by 8 bases, 9 bases remained unmatched. The CDR3 DNA reads TGTGCCAGTACCGGGACAGGGGTCGTCGGCTACACCTTC. Translating gives CASTGTGVVGYTF.

The V gene is TRBV6-1, the J gene TRBJ1-4, with 8 positions matching TRBD1. CDR1 MNHNS and CDR2 SASEGT come from the germline V gene. The CDR3 contains 15 residues. The V segment lost 3 bases and the J segment 5 bases; nucleotides outside the gene matches: 5. CDR3 protein: CASSDRGRGNEKLFF. DNA for the CDR3: TGTGCCAGCAGTGACAGGGGGCGAGGGAATGAAAAACTGTTTTTT.

This chain links TRBV4-2 with TRBJ2-5, with TRBD1 matching 7 bases. The V gene end was trimmed by 1 base and the J gene end by 3 bases; junction bases not matched to a gene: 2. The CDR3 totals 14 residues. Germline V CDR1 and CDR2: LGHNA, YNFKEQ. CDR3 coding DNA: TGTGCCAGCAGCCAAGGTGGGACAGAAGAGACCCAGTACTTC. This encodes CASSQGGTEETQYF.

The rearrangement joins TRBV19 to TRBJ1-4; a possible D gene is TRBD1 (6 bases). Germline CDR1 reads LNHDA; CDR2 reads SQIVND (reference sequence). The length of the CDR3 is 14 residues. Deletions cut 3 bases from V and 6 bases from J, with 11 bases between. CDR3 protein: CASSIRPGDEKLFF. The CDR3 nucleotides read TGTGCCAGTAGTATCCGGCCAGGGGATGAAAAACTGTTTTTT.

This clone was seen once. V gene TRBV2 combines with J gene TRBJ1-1, with 10 positions matching TRBD1. CDR3 length equals 15 residues. Germline CDR1 is SNHLY and CDR2 is FYNNEI. Losses at the gene ends were 5 bases for V and 1 base for J; bases not matched to a gene: 4. CDR3 coding DNA: TGTGCCAGCAGTACCGACAGGGGGCGGAACACTGAAGCTTTCTTT. Its protein is CASSTDRGRNTEAFF.

The J gene is TRBJ2-7, the V gene TRBV7-3; tentatively, D is TRBD1 (7 bases). This CDR3 is built from 15 residues. V dropped 2 bases and J dropped 2 bases, with 13 bases sitting between them. From germline, CDR1 is SGHTA and CDR2 FQGTGA. The CDR3 spells CASSLQGGTTYEQYF. In DNA form, the CDR3 reads TGTGCCAGCAGCTTACAGGGGGGTACGACCTACGAGCAGTACTTC.

Written as DNA, the CDR3 is TGTGCCTGGAGCCGCCAGGCGAACACCGGGGAGCTGTTTTTT. This encodes CAWSRQANTGELFF. This chain connects TRBV30 to TRBJ2-2; no clear D. This CDR3 spans 14 amino acids. Germline V gene sequence: CDR1 GTSNPN, CDR2 SVGIG (reference sequence). V was clipped by 3 bases and J by 0 bases, with 8 bases between them.

The chain recombines TRBV18 with TRBJ2-3; 8 bases match TRBD2. Germline assignment: CDR1 KGHSH and CDR2 LQKENI. The V segment lost 3 bases and the J segment 6 bases; nucleotides outside the gene matches: 8. The CDR3 sequence is 15 residues long. For the CDR3, the DNA is TGTGCCAGCTCACCGCCCGGGGGGGCCGCCGATACGCAGTATTTT. This encodes CASSPPGGAADTQYF.

The chain couples TRBV28 to TRBJ2-3, with D perhaps matching TRBD1 (6 bases). The CDR3 spans 14 residues. From germline, CDR1 is MDHEN and CDR2 SYDVKM. V was pared by 3 bases and J by 2 bases, with 9 bases between. The CDR3 nucleotides are TGTGCCAGCAGTTTGGACAGATCCACAGATACGCAGTATTTT. Amino acids: CASSLDRSTDTQYF.

In its sample, this clone was seen a few times. V is TRBV11-2 and J is TRBJ1-2; 7 bases fit TRBD1. Trimming removed 4 bases from V and 8 bases from J; junction bases left unmatched: 13. From germline, CDR1 is SGHAT and CDR2 FQNNGV. The CDR3 runs 15 residues. CDR3 sequence reads: CASSSGEGRGQGYTF. DNA for the CDR3: TGTGCCAGCAGCTCCGGTGAGGGTAGGGGGCAAGGCTACACCTTC.

The chain employs TRBV28 and TRBJ2-3; TRBD2 matches 7 bases. The CDR3 extends over 16 amino acids. CDR1 and CDR2 (germline): MDHEN, SYDVKM. After removal of 4 bases from V and 6 bases from J, the junction contained 13 bases not matched to a gene. The CDR3 DNA reads TGTGCCAGCAGTTCCCATAGCGCTCCAGCGGGGGATACGCAGTATTTT. Translation gives CASSSHSAPAGDTQYF.

The rearrangement joins TRBV15 to TRBJ2-1, with D possibly TRBD2 on 6 matching bases. The length of the CDR3 is 17 residues. V lost 0 bases, J lost 0 bases, and 12 bases lay in between. In germline, CDR1 is LNHNV, CDR2 YYDKDF (reference sequence). This chain's CDR3 is CATSRDNGGISYNEQFF. In DNA form, the CDR3 reads TGTGCCACCAGCAGAGATAACGGGGGAATCTCCTACAATGAGCAGTTCTTC.

The V and J genes are TRBV5-1 and TRBJ2-1; no reliable D call. The germline V gene has CDR1 SGHRS and CDR2 YFSETQ. The CDR3 loop spans 13 amino acids. Trimming pared 1 base from V and 10 bases from J, leaving 12 bases between. CDR3 DNA sequence: TGCGCCAGCAGCTTGCGCAGCGATAGAGAGCAGTTCTTC. Protein product: CASSLRSDREQFF.

This chain links TRBV29-1 with TRBJ1-1; D ambiguous. The CDR3 totals 11 residues. V was trimmed by 6 bases and J by 3 bases, leaving 8 bases between them. Germline-derived CDR1 and CDR2 are SQVTM and ANQGSEA. The CDR3 protein is CSVLGHTEAFF. CDR3 DNA: TGCAGCGTCCTGGGCCACACTGAAGCTTTCTTT.